This T cell receptor beta chain was profiled in a study of blood T cell repertoires in COVID-19. From germline, CDR1 is GTSNPN and CDR2 SVGIG (reference sequence). The junction had 9 bases not matched to a gene; V was cut back by 5 bases and J by 4 bases. The CDR3 has 14 residues. As handled by the study authors: Estimates of nucleated cell counts were drawn from the amplification of reference gene primers. Repertoires were generated with immunoSEQ multiplex PCR, while TCRdb's copy carries only in-frame clones and drops some. The V and J calls and clone size come from that table; D and trimming were worked out from the DNA. The table shows about 68,000 clones, with around 86% occurring only once.

The chain employs TRBV30 and TRBJ2-7, with TRBD2 matching 9 bases. Sequenced input: peripheral blood. The TCR originated in an older woman with acute or convalescent COVID-19. CDR3 DNA: TGTGCCTGGTGTAGCGGGAGTGGCTTTTACGAGCAGTACTTC. Residues: CAWCSGSGFYEQYF.